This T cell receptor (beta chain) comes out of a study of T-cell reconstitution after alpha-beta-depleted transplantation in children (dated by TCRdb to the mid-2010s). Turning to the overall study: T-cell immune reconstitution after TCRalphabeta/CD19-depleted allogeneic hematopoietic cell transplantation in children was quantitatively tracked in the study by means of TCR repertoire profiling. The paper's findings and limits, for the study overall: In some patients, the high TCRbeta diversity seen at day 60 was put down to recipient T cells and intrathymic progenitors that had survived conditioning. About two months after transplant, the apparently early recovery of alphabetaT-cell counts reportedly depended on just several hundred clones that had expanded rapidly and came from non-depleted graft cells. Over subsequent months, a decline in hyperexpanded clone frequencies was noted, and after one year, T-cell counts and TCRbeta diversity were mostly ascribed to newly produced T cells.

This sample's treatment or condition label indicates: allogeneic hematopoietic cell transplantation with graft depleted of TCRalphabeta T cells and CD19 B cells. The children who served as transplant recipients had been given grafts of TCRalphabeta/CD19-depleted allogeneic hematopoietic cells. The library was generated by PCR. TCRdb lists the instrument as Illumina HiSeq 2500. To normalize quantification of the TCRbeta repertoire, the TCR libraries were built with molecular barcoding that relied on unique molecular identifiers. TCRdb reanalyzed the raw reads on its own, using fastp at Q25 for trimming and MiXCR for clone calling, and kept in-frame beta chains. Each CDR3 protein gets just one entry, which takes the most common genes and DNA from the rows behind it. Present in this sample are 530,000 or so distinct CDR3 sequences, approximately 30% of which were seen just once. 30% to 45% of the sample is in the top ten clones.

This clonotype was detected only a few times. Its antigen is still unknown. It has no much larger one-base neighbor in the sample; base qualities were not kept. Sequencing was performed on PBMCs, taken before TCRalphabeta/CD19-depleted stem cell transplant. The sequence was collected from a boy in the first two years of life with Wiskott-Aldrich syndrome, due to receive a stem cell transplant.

The DNA sequence is TGTGCCAGCAGTTATGGGGGGACGAACACTGAAGCTTTCTTT. The encoded protein is CASSYGGTNTEAFF. The V and J segments used are TRBV6-5 and TRBJ1-1; 5 matching bases give a weak D call of TRBD1. Taken from the germline V gene, the CDR1 and CDR2 loops are MNHEY and SVGAGI. The V and J ends are trimmed by 3 bases and 1 base, leaving 9 bases between them. The CDR3 contains 14 residues, cysteine and phenylalanine counted. Just the 42-base CDR3 DNA is kept, in frame starting at base 1.